Below are 19 T cell receptor beta chains sequenced from a single sample in a study of siplizumab effects on memory and regulatory T cells. Only in-frame clones appear in the TCRdb table, and some are missing; sequencing was by immunoSEQ multiplex PCR. This sample yields some 100,000 clones, of which more than 85% are seen a single time; 0.14% to 0.15% belongs to the top ten. The sample was CD4+ T cells sorted from blood. Source of these receptors: a human donor in good health.

This chain connects TRBV27 to TRBJ1-5; no clear D gene. CDR3 length equals 14 residues. Germline CDR1 MNHEY, CDR2 SMNVEV (reference sequence). V was shortened by 0 bases and J by 0 bases, with 3 bases between the two germline ends. CDR3 sequence: CASSLSVSNQPQHF. In DNA, the CDR3 is TGTGCCAGCAGTTTATCGGTTAGCAATCAGCCCCAGCATTTT.

The J gene is TRBJ1-2, the V gene TRBV5-1; D is unresolved. The germline V gene has CDR1 SGHRS and CDR2 YFSETQ. Trimming stripped 0 bases from V and 2 bases from J, with 11 bases between. The CDR3 covers 15 residues. The CDR3 sequence: CASSLDGGQNYGYTF. For the CDR3, the DNA is TGCGCCAGCAGCTTGGATGGTGGCCAGAACTATGGCTACACCTTC.

Notes on this clone: The junction departs from the called germline gene at one end, perhaps through a read error. The J gene is TRBJ1-6, the V gene TRBV6-4, with D unclear. The CDR3 length is 12 residues. From germline, CDR1 is MRHNA and CDR2 SNTAGT. The CDR3 loop reads CAGSDLNSPLHF. The CDR3 DNA sequence: TGTGCCGGCAGTGACTTAAATTCACCCCTCCACTTT.

This clone is a singleton in its sample. The chain couples TRBV27 to TRBJ2-6; D not certain. V was clipped by 4 bases and J by 3 bases, with 7 bases between them. The CDR3 contains 14 residues. CDR1 and CDR2 from the germline V gene are MNHEY and SMNVEV (reference sequence). The CDR3 spells CASSSPHGANVLTF. For the CDR3, the DNA is TGTGCCAGCAGTTCCCCCCATGGGGCCAACGTCCTGACTTTC.

This clone was picked up one time. The rearrangement uses TRBV30 and TRBJ1-2, with D perhaps matching TRBD1 (5 bases). This CDR3 is built from 14 residues. V was cut by 5 bases and J by 2 bases, with 15 bases left in between. The V gene's germline CDR1 is GTSNPN and CDR2 SVGIG (reference sequence). Here the CDR3 DNA reads TGTGCCTGGGGCGTTGGACACGGCAACTATGGCTACACCTTC. It translates to CAWGVGHGNYGYTF.

The genes are TRBV10-3 and TRBJ1-3; 10 bases agree with TRBD1. Germline lookup yields CDR1 ENHRY and CDR2 SYGVKD. CDR3 size: 17 residues. V lost 2 bases and J lost 3; bases outside the gene matches: 7. CDR3 sequence: CAISERPGQGNGNTIYF. The CDR3 DNA reads TGTGCCATCAGTGAGCGACCGGGACAGGGGAATGGAAACACCATATATTTT.

The genes are TRBV4-2 and TRBJ1-3; D gene ambiguous. There are 14 residues in the CDR3. The V end lost 4 bases, the J end lost 3 bases, and 10 bases lay between the germline ends. Germline V gene sequence: CDR1 LGHNA, CDR2 YNFKEQ. The chain's CDR3 is CASSPLGSGNTIYF. In DNA, the CDR3 is TGTGCCAGCAGCCCGCTGGGGAGTGGAAACACCATATATTTT.

The chain employs TRBV7-9 and TRBJ2-2; TRBD1 agrees at 7 bases. Germline V gene data show CDR1 as SEHNR and CDR2 as FQNEAQ (reference sequence). CDR3 size: 14 residues. Trimming at V came to 5 bases and at J to 3 bases, leaving 3 bases not matched to a gene. The DNA for the CDR3 is TGTGCCAGCAGCCGTCAGGGGGACACCGGGGAGCTGTTTTTT. It translates to CASSRQGDTGELFF.

The chain combines TRBV30 with TRBJ1-1, with a possible D match to TRBD1 (5 bases). Germline V gives CDR1 GTSNPN, CDR2 SVGIG (reference sequence). V gave up 2 bases and J gave up 7 bases, with 8 bases separating them. The CDR3 is made up of 11 amino acids. CDR3 region: CAWSPGLEAFF. The CDR3 coding sequence is TGTGCCTGGAGTCCGGGACTTGAAGCTTTCTTT.

The chain recombines TRBV10-3 with TRBJ2-7; the D gene is possibly TRBD2 (6 bases). The CDR3 sequence is 17 residues long. Germline V lookup: CDR1 ENHRY, CDR2 SYGVKD. Between the trimmed V and J ends, which lost 3 bases and 1 base, there was a span of 19 bases. The CDR3 DNA sequence: TGTGCCATCAGTGAAAGCGCTTCCGGCGCGGGGTCCTACGAGCAGTACTTC. The encoded protein is CAISESASGAGSYEQYF.

This rearrangement joins TRBV7-9 to TRBJ2-1, with TRBD2 identical over 8 bases. CDR1 and CDR2 from the germline V gene are SEHNR and FQNEAQ (reference sequence). This CDR3 is built from 16 residues. The trim removed 5 bases at V and 12 bases at J, leaving 18 bases unmatched. CDR3 loop: CASSRPEGVGGEWQFF. CDR3 nucleotide sequence: TGTGCCAGCAGCCGACCAGAGGGGGTCGGGGGGGAATGGCAGTTCTTC.

The chain carries TRBV7-6 and TRBJ1-6; D unclear. The CDR3 is 15 residues long. Trimming stripped 5 bases from V and 7 bases from J, with 15 bases between. From germline, CDR1 is SGHVS and CDR2 FNYEAQ. The CDR3 DNA reads as TGTGCCAGCAGCCCCTACGACCAACCCAATTCACCCCTCCACTTT. The encoded protein is CASSPYDQPNSPLHF.

V is TRBV5-1 and J is TRBJ2-5; weak D call: TRBD1 (5 bases). CDR1 and CDR2 from the germline V gene are SGHRS and YFSETQ. Trimming cost V 4 bases and J 5 bases, with 9 bases left between them. The CDR3 sequence is 12 residues long. This chain's CDR3 is CASSVGAETQYF. The CDR3 coding sequence is TGCGCCAGCAGCGTTGGGGCCGAGACCCAGTACTTC.

This sequence joins TRBV14 and TRBJ2-3; D is undetermined. The length of the CDR3 is 16 residues. In germline, CDR1 is SGHDN, CDR2 FVKESK. V lost 0 bases and J 6 bases, leaving 16 bases between the germline ends. The DNA for the CDR3 is TGTGCCAGCAGCCAAGATCGGACGGCAGTCATGGATACGCAGTATTTT. Translating gives CASSQDRTAVMDTQYF.

The chain joins TRBV10-1 to TRBJ1-1; possibly TRBD1 for D (5 bases). V lost 3 bases, J lost 3 bases, and 8 bases lay in between. The CDR3 length is 13 residues. The germline V gene has CDR1 WNHNN and CDR2 SYGVQD (reference sequence). The CDR3 spells CASSDPGDTEAFF. The CDR3 DNA reads TGCGCCAGCAGTGATCCGGGGGACACTGAAGCTTTCTTT.

This clone has only one observation. The V and J genes are TRBV9 and TRBJ1-1, with a possible D match to TRBD1 (6 bases). The V end lost 3 bases, the J end lost 1 base, and 13 bases lay between the germline ends. Looked up from germline, CDR1 is SGDLS and CDR2 is YYNGEE. The CDR3 runs to 15 residues. CDR3 in amino acids: CASSAQGSRNTEAFF. The CDR3 nucleotides read TGTGCCAGCAGCGCGCAGGGGAGTAGGAACACTGAAGCTTTCTTT. The full variable domain, completed using reference TRBV9 and TRBJ1-1, is DSGVTQTPKHLITATGQRVTLRCSPRSGDLSVYWYQQSLDQGLQFLIQYYNGEERAKGNILERFSAQQFPDLHSELNLSSLELGDSALYFCASSAQGSRNTEAFFGQGTRLTVV.

The chain combines TRBV6-1 with TRBJ2-2; 8 bases are a match to TRBD2. The V gene end was trimmed by 0 bases and the J gene end by 3 bases; junction bases not matched to a gene: 6. In germline, CDR1 is MNHNS, CDR2 SASEGT. The CDR3 sequence is 17 residues long. The CDR3 reads CASSEALAGGHTGELFF. The CDR3 DNA sequence: TGTGCCAGCAGTGAAGCTTTGGCGGGGGGACACACCGGGGAGCTGTTTTTT.

This chain connects TRBV15 to TRBJ2-2; no reliable D call. The germline gives CDR1 LNHNV, CDR2 YYDKDF (reference sequence). The CDR3 length is 15 residues. The germline V and J ends were trimmed by 2 bases and 1 base, with 8 bases remaining between them. CDR3 sequence reads: CATSRKDGNTGELFF. The DNA of the CDR3 is TGTGCCACCAGCAGAAAGGACGGGAACACCGGGGAGCTGTTTTTT.

The chain links TRBV25-1 to TRBJ1-1; D remains unclear. The CDR3 contains 13 residues. The V end was cut by 2 bases, the J end by 1 base, with 5 bases between. Germline assignment: CDR1 MGHDK and CDR2 SYGVNS. CDR3 in DNA: TGTGCCAGCAGTGAAGTGACGAACACTGAAGCTTTCTTT. It specifies CASSEVTNTEAFF.